The sequence of this T cell receptor beta chain was determined in a study of CD8 T cells in Susac syndrome. Whole-study findings and limits: The relatively small number of individuals in the TCR sequencing and HLA analysis was acknowledged by the study.

RNA in amounts of about 0.5 to 1 ug was reverse transcribed with random hexamers. The CDR3 of TCR beta was amplified by immunoSEQ multiplex PCR across 54 Vbeta and 13 Jbeta. TCRdb fed the immunoSEQ multiplex PCR reads into MiXCR, producing one record per CDR3 protein. The data hold approximately 100,000 distinct CDR3 sequences, with roughly 92% observed a single time. CD8+ and CD4+ T cells taken from blood had their TCR beta sequenced. The CDR3 has 11 amino acids. Germline lookup yields CDR1 DFQATT and CDR2 SNEGSKA (reference sequence). This clonotype was detected only once. Its antigen remains unknown. The germline gene is not matched at one end of the junction; a read error may be the cause.

This clonotype was sampled from a human donor in good health. Sequencing was carried out using CD8+ T cells from PBMCs. The chain links TRBV20-1 to TRBJ2-7; no definite D call. The DNA for the CDR3 is TGTAGTGCCGGCACGCTCTACGAGCAGTACTTC. Translation: CSAGTLYEQYF.